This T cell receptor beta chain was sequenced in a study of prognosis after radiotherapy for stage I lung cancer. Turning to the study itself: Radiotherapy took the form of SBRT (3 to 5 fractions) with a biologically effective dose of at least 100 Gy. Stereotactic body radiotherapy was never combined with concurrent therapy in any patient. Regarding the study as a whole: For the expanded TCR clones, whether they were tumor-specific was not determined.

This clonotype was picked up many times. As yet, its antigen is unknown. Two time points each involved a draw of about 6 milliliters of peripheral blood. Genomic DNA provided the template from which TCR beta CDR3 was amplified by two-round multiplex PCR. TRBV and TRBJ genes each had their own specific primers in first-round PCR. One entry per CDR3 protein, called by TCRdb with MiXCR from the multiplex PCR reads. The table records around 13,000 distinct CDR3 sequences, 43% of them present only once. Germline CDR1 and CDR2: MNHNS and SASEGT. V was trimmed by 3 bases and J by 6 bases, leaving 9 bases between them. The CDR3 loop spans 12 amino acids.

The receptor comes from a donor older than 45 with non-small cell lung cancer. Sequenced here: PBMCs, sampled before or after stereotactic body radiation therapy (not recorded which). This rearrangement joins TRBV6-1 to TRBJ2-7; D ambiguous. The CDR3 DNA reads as TGTGCCAGCAGTGAGAATAACCCCGAGCAGTACTTC. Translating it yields CASSENNPEQYF.